The source of this T cell receptor (beta chain) is a study of blood T cell repertoires in COVID-19. At the level of the study: Sample material is recorded as cDNA or gDNA derived from T cells, B-cell-depleted T cells, or PBMCs.

Repertoires were generated with immunoSEQ multiplex PCR, while TCRdb's copy carries only in-frame clones and drops some. The sample has about 200,000 clones, under 90% seen once. Germline V gene data show CDR1 as GTSNPN and CDR2 as SVGIG (reference sequence). This CDR3 region has 14 residues. Germline trimming cut 5 bases from V and 1 base from J; bases unmatched to any gene: 8. Recruited during active infection, patients (from Seattle) were subsequently followed longitudinally. This chain connects TRBV30 to TRBJ2-7, with 7 bases fitting TRBD1. The TCR comes from a person aged 65 to 79 with COVID-19, enrolled during active disease. Sequencing input: peripheral blood. The CDR3 nucleotides read TGTGCCTGGGGGGGACAGTCGTTATCCTACGAGCAGTACTTC. Its translation: CAWGGQSLSYEQYF.